This record looks at one T cell receptor (beta chain) sequence and its context. What it binds is not known. The J segment lost 10 bases and the V segment lost 1 base, leaving 2 bases of the junction unmatched. This CDR3 is 15 amino acids long. CDR1 and CDR2 from the germline V gene are SEHNR and FQNEAQ (reference sequence). The sample originates from a study of regulatory T cells in long-lasting Graves disease. The study, taken as a whole, reports: Patients with persistent disease showed a bias toward TRBV28, TRBJ1-2 and TRBJ2-5.

Construction of the TCR beta libraries employed iRepertoire HTBI primers in conjunction with Arm-PCR of CDR3 regions. From the multiplex PCR reads, TCRdb called clonotypes with MiXCR, one entry per CDR3 protein. The table shows roughly 500,000 distinct CDR3 sequences, with approximately 12% occurring only once. Noted time point: newly diagnosed GD, antithyroid drugs for less than 3 months. Construction of the TCR library relied on RNA isolated from PBMCs. These same data were also listed under a study on T cells in Graves' hyperthyroidism and ophthalmopathy. Turning to that study: No ophthalmopathy progression within 18 months constituted stable Graves' hyperthyroidism. Patients with uncontrolled infections, other autoimmune diseases, pregnancy or lactation were excluded. When the TCR CDR3 underwent first-round RT-PCR, the HTBI primer set was used.

This receptor was identified in a man between 25 and 39 years old with Graves disease. This specimen was peripheral blood mononuclear cells (PBMCs), taken at new diagnosis, from a patient treated with antithyroid drugs. The V and J genes are TRBV7-9 and TRBJ2-4, with 15 bases matching TRBD2. DNA of the CDR3: TGTGCCAGCAGCTTAGGGACTAGCGGGAGGGATATTCAGTACTTC. Translated, it gives CASSLGTSGRDIQYF.